This T cell receptor beta chain was captured by sequencing in a study of blood T cell repertoires in COVID-19. In its sample, this clone was seen once. The CDR3 covers 14 residues. Losses at the gene ends were 5 bases for V and 2 bases for J; bases not matched to a gene: 4. Germline CDR1 MDHEN, CDR2 SYDVKM. The data were produced by immunoSEQ multiplex PCR, yet TCRdb's version contains in-frame clones alone and is incomplete. The sample lists about 85,000 clones, around 90% occurring once. The sample taken for sequencing was peripheral blood. The receptor's source is a woman aged 80 or over with active or convalescent COVID-19. The rearrangement joins TRBV28 to TRBJ2-5, with 8 bases lining up with TRBD1. The DNA of the CDR3 is TGTGCCAGCAGTATAAGGACAGGGCAAGAGACCCAGTACTTC. Translated: CASSIRTGQETQYF.